The source of this T cell receptor (beta chain) is a study of shared clonotypes between healthy human individuals. Some clones are missing from TCRdb's copy, which holds only in-frame ones; the method was immunoSEQ multiplex PCR. The data contain some 2,500,000 clones, around 90% of them seen just once; the ten biggest clones take up around 0.38%. Between the trimmed V and J ends, which lost 1 base and 1 base, there was a span of 22 bases. Germline V gene data show CDR1 as SGHAT and CDR2 as FQDESV (reference sequence). CDR3 length equals 19 residues. The gene calls are TRBV11-1 and TRBJ1-2; D may be TRBD1 (6 bases). The sequence derives from a man between 18 and 29 years old in good health. Some clones in this sample may be carry-over from other donors' samples. The sample was naive CD4+ T cells from PBMCs. Stated subset: CD45RA+ positively selected. The CDR3 DNA sequence: TGTGCCAGCAGCTTAGTCGTCCCAACAGCGGGACACCTTAACTATGGCTACACCTTC. It specifies CASSLVVPTAGHLNYGYTF. The complete variable domain, with remaining parts taken from reference TRBV11-1 and TRBJ1-2, reads EAEVAQSPRYKITEKSQAVAFWCDPISGHATLYWYRQILGQGPELLVQFQDESVVDDSQLPKDRFSAERLKGVDSTLKIQPAELGDSAMYLCASSLVVPTAGHLNYGYTFGSGTRLTVV.